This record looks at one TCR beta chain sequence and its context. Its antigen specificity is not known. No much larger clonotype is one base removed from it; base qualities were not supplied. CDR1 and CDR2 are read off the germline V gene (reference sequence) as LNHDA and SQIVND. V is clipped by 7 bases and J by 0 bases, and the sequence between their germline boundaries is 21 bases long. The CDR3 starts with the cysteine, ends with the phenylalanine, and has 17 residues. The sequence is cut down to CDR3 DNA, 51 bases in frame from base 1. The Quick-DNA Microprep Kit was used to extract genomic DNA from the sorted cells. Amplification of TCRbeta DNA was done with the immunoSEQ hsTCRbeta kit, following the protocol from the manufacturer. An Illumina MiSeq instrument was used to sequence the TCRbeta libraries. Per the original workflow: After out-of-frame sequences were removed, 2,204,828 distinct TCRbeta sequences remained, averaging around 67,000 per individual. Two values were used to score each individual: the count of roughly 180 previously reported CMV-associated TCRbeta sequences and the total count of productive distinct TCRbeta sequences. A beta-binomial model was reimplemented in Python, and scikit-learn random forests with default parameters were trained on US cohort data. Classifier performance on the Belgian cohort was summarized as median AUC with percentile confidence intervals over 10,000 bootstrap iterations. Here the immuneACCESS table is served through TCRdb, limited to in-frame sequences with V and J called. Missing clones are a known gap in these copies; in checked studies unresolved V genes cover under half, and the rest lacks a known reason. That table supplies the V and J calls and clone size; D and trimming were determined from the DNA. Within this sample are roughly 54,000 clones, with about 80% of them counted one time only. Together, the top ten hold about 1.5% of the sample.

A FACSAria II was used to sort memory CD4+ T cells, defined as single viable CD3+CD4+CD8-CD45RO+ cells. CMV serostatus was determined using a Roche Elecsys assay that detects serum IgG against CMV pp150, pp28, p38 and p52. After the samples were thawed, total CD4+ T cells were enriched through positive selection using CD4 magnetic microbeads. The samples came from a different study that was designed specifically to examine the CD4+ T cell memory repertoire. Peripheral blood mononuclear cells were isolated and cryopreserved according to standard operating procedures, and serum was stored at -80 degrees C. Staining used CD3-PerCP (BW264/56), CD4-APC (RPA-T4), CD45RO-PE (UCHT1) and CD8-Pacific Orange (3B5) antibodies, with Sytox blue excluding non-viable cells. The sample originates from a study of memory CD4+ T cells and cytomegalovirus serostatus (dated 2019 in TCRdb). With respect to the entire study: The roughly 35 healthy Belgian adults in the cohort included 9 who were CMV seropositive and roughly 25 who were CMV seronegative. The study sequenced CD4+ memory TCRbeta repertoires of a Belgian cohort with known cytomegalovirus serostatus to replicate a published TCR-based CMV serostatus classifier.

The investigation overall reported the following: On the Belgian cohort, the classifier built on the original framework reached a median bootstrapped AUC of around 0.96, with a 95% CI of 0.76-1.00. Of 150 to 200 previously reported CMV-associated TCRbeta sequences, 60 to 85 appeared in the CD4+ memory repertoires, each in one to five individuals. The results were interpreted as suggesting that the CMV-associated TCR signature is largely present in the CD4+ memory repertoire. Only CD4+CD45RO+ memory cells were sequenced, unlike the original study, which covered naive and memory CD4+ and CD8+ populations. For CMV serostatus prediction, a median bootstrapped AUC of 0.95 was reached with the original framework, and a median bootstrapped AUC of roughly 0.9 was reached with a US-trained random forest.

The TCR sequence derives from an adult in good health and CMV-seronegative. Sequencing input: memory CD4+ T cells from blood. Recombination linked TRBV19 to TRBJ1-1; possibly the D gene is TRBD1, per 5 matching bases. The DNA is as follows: TGTGCCAGTACCGTCCGACGTGGAGGGACTATGAACACTGAAGCTTTCTTT. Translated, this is CASTVRRGGTMNTEAFF.